This TCR beta chain derives from a study of low-dose radiotherapy and immunotherapy resistance in tumors. The overall study: Cohort 1 patients were irradiated with 0.5 Gy fractions every 2 weeks to 6.5 Gy total. With 1 Gy per fraction every two weeks, Cohort 2 accumulated 13 Gy across 26 weeks. Intravenous nivolumab 240 mg every two weeks plus ipilimumab 1 mg/kg every six weeks was given to patients.

The time point is: before trial treatment. Eligible patients bore advanced solid tumors devoid of tumor-infiltrating lymphocytes. CDR1 is SGHTA and CDR2 is FQGNSA in the germline V gene. The J segment lost 5 bases and the V segment lost 5 bases, leaving 4 bases of the junction unmatched. CDR3 length: 14 amino acids. TRAV- and TRBV-specific primers, spanning alpha and beta chains, primed first-strand cDNA. With a constant-region primer and a V-primer adapter, TCRs were subjected to 20 PCR cycles of amplification. One entry per CDR3 protein, called by TCRdb with MiXCR from the reads. The sample includes 65,000 to 95,000 distinct CDR3 sequences, about 20% of them seen just once.

This sequence joins TRBV7-2 and TRBJ2-3; TRBD2 matches 10 bases. The receptor's source is a male donor with prostate cancer. Source: PBMCs, taken before treatment. The CDR3 sequence is CASSVSGRIDTQYF. The CDR3 region has the DNA TGTGCCAGCAGCGTTAGCGGGAGGATAGATACGCAGTATTTT. The whole variable domain, remainder taken from reference TRBV7-2 and TRBJ2-3, is GAGVSQSPSNKVTEKGKDVELRCDPISGHTALYWYRQSLGQGLEFLIYFQGNSAPDKSGLPSDRFSAERTGGSVSTLTIQRTQQEDSAVYLCASSVSGRIDTQYFGPGTRLTVL.